The 18 T cell receptor beta chains below come from one sample, sequenced in a study of T-cell memory formation after mild COVID-19. TCRdb called the 5' RACE reads again in MiXCR, with one record for every CDR3 protein. The sample carries around 530,000 distinct CDR3 sequences, 20% to 25% recorded once. The sample taken for sequencing was PBMCs or a T cell subset sorted from them (not recorded which). Receptors were obtained from an adult woman who had mild COVID-19 (a few samples of this study predate the infection). Cell type and time point are not known.

V gene TRBV20-1 combines with J gene TRBJ2-7; D remains unclear. V gave up 6 bases and J gave up 1 base, with 7 bases separating them. The CDR3 sequence is 11 residues long. Germline lookup yields CDR1 DFQATT and CDR2 SNEGSKA (reference sequence). The CDR3 region is CSAEQSYEQYF. The CDR3 coding sequence is TGCAGTGCCGAGCAGTCCTACGAGCAGTACTTC.

This chain links TRBV18 with TRBJ1-5, with 8 bases fitting TRBD1. Germline CDR1 and CDR2: KGHSH and LQKENI. The CDR3 totals 15 residues. The ends lost 4 bases at V and 2 bases at J; junction bases unmatched: 4. The chain's CDR3 is CASSQTTGGNQPQHF. The CDR3 DNA reads TGTGCCAGCTCACAGACGACAGGGGGCAATCAGCCCCAGCATTTT.

This chain links TRBV27 with TRBJ1-2, with TRBD1 matching over 7 bases. The CDR3 is 15 residues long. J was trimmed by 6 bases and V by 5 bases; bases with no gene match: 12. CDR1 is MNHEY, CDR2 SMNVEV, per germline (reference sequence). This CDR3 is CASSPRGKGGHGYTF. The CDR3 nucleotides read TGTGCCAGCAGTCCCAGGGGGAAGGGTGGTCATGGCTACACCTTC.

CDR3 nucleotides: TGTGCCATCAGGCAGCAGGGTGTTAGCTCCTACGAGCAGTACTTC. Protein sequence: CAIRQQGVSSYEQYF. The J gene is TRBJ2-7, the V gene TRBV10-3, with D perhaps TRBD1 (5 bases). CDR1 is ENHRY, CDR2 SYGVKD, per germline. The CDR3 covers 15 residues. Between the trimmed V and J ends, which lost 6 bases and 0 bases, there was a span of 15 bases.

This clonotype was seen more than once but under ten times. The chain joins TRBV9 to TRBJ2-1, with D possibly being TRBD1 or TRBD2 (7 bases each). CDR3 size: 14 residues. CDR1 SGDLS and CDR2 YYNGEE come from the germline V gene. V was trimmed by 4 bases and J by 7 bases, leaving 15 bases between them. In nucleotides, the CDR3 is TGTGCCAGCAGCAAAGCAGGGGGGGCGAATGAGCAGTTCTTC. This codes for CASSKAGGANEQFF.

The chain links TRBV5-6 to TRBJ2-1, with TRBD2 matching over 8 bases. CDR3 size: 16 residues. Per the germline V gene, CDR1 is SGHDT and CDR2 is YYEEEE. J was trimmed by 3 bases and V by 0 bases; bases with no gene match: 5. The CDR3 protein is CASSLVSGMFYNEQFF. The DNA for the CDR3 is TGTGCCAGCAGCTTGGTTAGCGGGATGTTCTACAATGAGCAGTTCTTC.

This clonotype has only a few counts. The chain is built from TRBV5-6 and TRBJ2-7, with TRBD2 matching 14 bases. Germline V gene sequence: CDR1 SGHDT, CDR2 YYEEEE. V lost 5 bases to trimming and J lost 3 bases; unmatched junction nucleotides: 7. The CDR3 length is 16 residues. As DNA, the CDR3 is TGTGCCAGCAGTCCGGGACTAGCGGGAGCGAACTACGAGCAGTACTTC. Protein: CASSPGLAGANYEQYF. The whole variable domain, filled in from reference TRBV5-6 and TRBJ2-7, reads DAGVTQSPTHLIKTRGQQVTLRCSPKSGHDTVSWYQQALGQGPQFIFQYYEEEERQRGNFPDRFSGHQFPNYSSELNVNALLLGDSALYLCASSPGLAGANYEQYFGPGTRLTVT.

This chain joins TRBV9 and TRBJ2-7; D might be TRBD1 or TRBD2, each matching 5 bases. Germline lookup yields CDR1 SGDLS and CDR2 YYNGEE. CDR3 length: 15 amino acids. Trimming pared 3 bases from V and 0 bases from J, leaving 13 bases between. The CDR3 is CASSAGAFPSYEQYF. The CDR3 nucleotides read TGTGCCAGCAGCGCCGGGGCCTTCCCCTCCTACGAGCAGTACTTC.

The rearrangement uses TRBV20-1 and TRBJ1-2, with unresolved D. The CDR3 consists of 14 residues. The V gene lost 0 bases and the J gene lost 4 bases, with 12 bases spanning the gap. Per germline, CDR1 DFQATT and CDR2 SNEGSKA (reference sequence). DNA for the CDR3: TGCAGTGCTAGAGATTCGGGCGCAGTCTATGGCTACACCTTC. Translation gives CSARDSGAVYGYTF.

This clonotype was detected only a few times. The CDR3 region is CASRDFRTGAAETQYF. The DNA for the CDR3 is TGTGCCAGCAGGGATTTCAGGACAGGGGCAGCAGAGACCCAGTACTTC. The genes are TRBV2 and TRBJ2-5, with 9 positions matching TRBD1. CDR3 length: 16 residues. The V gene end was trimmed by 6 bases and the J gene end by 4 bases; junction bases not matched to a gene: 12. Germline V gene lookup returns CDR1 SNHLY and CDR2 FYNNEI.

CDR3 amino acids: CASSLSDPSYEQYF. As DNA, the CDR3 is TGCGCCAGCAGCTTATCGGACCCCTCCTACGAGCAGTACTTC. The gene calls are TRBV5-1 and TRBJ2-7; D uncertain. Per germline, CDR1 SGHRS and CDR2 YFSETQ. CDR3 length: 14 residues. Trimming stripped 2 bases from V and 0 bases from J, with 9 bases between. The full variable domain, rest sourced from reference TRBV5-1 and TRBJ2-7, is KAGVTQTPRYLIKTRGQQVTLSCSPISGHRSVSWYQQTPGQGLQFLFEYFSETQRNKGNFPGRFSGRQFSNSRSEMNVSTLELGDSALYLCASSLSDPSYEQYFGPGTRLTVT.

This clonotype was picked up many times. The V and J genes are TRBV7-2 and TRBJ2-5; D is tentatively TRBD1 or TRBD2 (5 bases each). The length of the CDR3 is 15 residues. The ends were cut back, 3 bases at V and 4 bases at J, with 15 bases in the middle. Germline V gene lookup returns CDR1 SGHTA and CDR2 FQGNSA. CDR3 sequence: CASSFGGAGTETQYF. In DNA form, the CDR3 reads TGTGCCAGCAGCTTTGGTGGGGCCGGGACAGAGACCCAGTACTTC.

In this sample, this clonotype turned up a few times. V is TRBV19 and J is TRBJ2-7; 7 bases are a match to TRBD1. CDR1 and CDR2 (germline): LNHDA, SQIVND (reference sequence). CDR3 length equals 14 residues. Trimming cost V 3 bases and J 3 bases; bases outside gene matches: 5. The CDR3 loop reads CASSIGRQGYEQYF. For the CDR3, the DNA is TGTGCCAGTAGTATCGGGCGACAGGGCTACGAGCAGTACTTC.

This chain connects TRBV6-2 or TRBV6-3 to TRBJ2-5; TRBD1 aligns across 8 bases. Trimming removed 5 bases from V and 6 bases from J; junction bases left unmatched: 11. The CDR3 extends over 15 amino acids. The germline gives CDR1 MNHEY, CDR2 SVGEGT. Written as DNA, the CDR3 is TGTGCCAGCAGTCCCGGACAGGGTACGTTGCAGACCCAGTACTTC. It translates to CASSPGQGTLQTQYF.

This chain links TRBV6-5 with TRBJ1-1; D remains unclear. V was pared by 5 bases and J by 7 bases, with 23 bases between. The germline CDR1 and CDR2 sequences are MNHEY and SVGAGI. CDR3 length equals 16 residues. The CDR3 here is CASSPRYSGRGIEAFF. The CDR3 region has the DNA TGTGCCAGCAGTCCCCGGTATAGCGGGCGAGGTATTGAAGCTTTCTTT.

This clonotype turned up a few times. The rearrangement links TRBV7-9 to TRBJ2-7, with D uncertain. V shed 3 bases and J shed 3 bases, with 12 bases lying between them. There are 14 residues in the CDR3. CDR1 and CDR2 (germline): SEHNR, FQNEAQ (reference sequence). The CDR3 coding sequence is TGTGCCAGCAGCTTCGCGGACGGTTACTACGAGCAGTACTTC. Protein product: CASSFADGYYEQYF.

The sample holds a few counts of this clonotype. The chain combines TRBV5-1 with TRBJ1-1; possibly TRBD1 for D (5 bases). CDR1 SGHRS and CDR2 YFSETQ come from the germline V gene. The CDR3 spans 15 residues. V was shortened by 5 bases and J by 3 bases, with 17 bases between the two germline ends. The CDR3 DNA reads TGCGCCAGCAGGTGGGACCCCACTCCGGACACTGAAGCTTTCTTT. Its translation is CASRWDPTPDTEAFF.

V and J are TRBV7-9 and TRBJ1-2, with D possibly matching TRBD1 (5 bases). Germline V gene data show CDR1 as SEHNR and CDR2 as FQNEAQ (reference sequence). CDR3 length: 13 amino acids. The V end was cut by 7 bases, the J end by 8 bases, with 17 bases between. The CDR3 sequence: CASTLAWGGGYTF. CDR3 DNA: TGTGCCAGCACCCTAGCCTGGGGCGGAGGCTACACCTTC.